This TCR beta chain was profiled in a study of T cells of healthy individuals. V was cut by 5 bases and J by 7 bases, with 14 bases left in between. This CDR3 has 13 amino acids. TCRdb fed the 5' RACE reads into MiXCR, producing one record per CDR3 protein. The data show approximately 50,000 distinct CDR3 sequences, about 14% seen once. V is TRBV12-3 or TRBV12-4 and J is TRBJ1-2; maybe TRBD1 (6 bases). The receptor was derived from a human donor in good health. The CDR3 bases are TGTGCCAGCAGTCCACAGGGAGGGGGTGGCTACACCTTC. Its translation is CASSPQGGGGYTF.